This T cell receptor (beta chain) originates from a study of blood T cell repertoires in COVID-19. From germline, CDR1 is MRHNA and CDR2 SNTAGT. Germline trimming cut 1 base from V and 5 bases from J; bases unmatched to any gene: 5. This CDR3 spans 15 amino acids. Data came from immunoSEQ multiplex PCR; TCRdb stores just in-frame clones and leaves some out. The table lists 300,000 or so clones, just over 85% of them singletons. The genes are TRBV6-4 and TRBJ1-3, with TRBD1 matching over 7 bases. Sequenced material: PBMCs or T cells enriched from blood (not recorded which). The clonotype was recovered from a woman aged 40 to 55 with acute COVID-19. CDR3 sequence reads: CASSDWDSQRNTIYF. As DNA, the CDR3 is TGTGCCAGCAGTGACTGGGACAGTCAAAGAAACACCATATATTTT.